This entry describes one T cell receptor beta chain. Four PCR rounds used nested alpha and beta constant region primers plus the SP2 primer. One entry per CDR3 protein, called by TCRdb with MiXCR from the 5' RACE reads. Here the sample spans 55,000 to 65,000 distinct CDR3 sequences, approximately 8.5% being singletons. The data derive from a study of naive and memory T cell subsets. The CDR3 is 14 residues long. Germline V gene lookup returns CDR1 SEHNR and CDR2 FQNEAQ (reference sequence). Trimming pared 5 bases from V and 1 base from J, leaving 8 bases between. An oligonucleotide containing a UMI was ligated to the 3' end of TCR cDNA.

This chain links TRBV7-9 with TRBJ2-2, with D possibly being TRBD1 (6 bases). The TCR originated in a female donor in good health. The DNA for the CDR3 is TGTGCCAGCAGCCAGGGGCTGAACACCGGGGAGCTGTTTTTT. Amino acids: CASSQGLNTGELFF.